This T cell receptor beta chain was profiled in a study of early T cells in non-severe SARS-CoV-2 infection. Germline CDR1 and CDR2: DFQATT and SNEGSKA (reference sequence). V was cut by 4 bases and J by 6 bases, with 15 bases left in between. There are 13 residues in the CDR3. The study's findings and limits: Clonotype matching in VDJdb favored anti-spike CD8 responses and did not capture private and CD4 specificities.

Each CDR3 protein is one row after TCRdb ran MiXCR on the 5' RACE reads. The sample has 26,000 or so distinct CDR3 sequences; 4% to 6% are singletons. This clonotype showed up many times. Its antigen is unknown. The rearrangement uses TRBV20-1 and TRBJ1-2, with a weak D call TRBD1 (6 bases). The TCR originated in an adult who was a healthcare worker with PCR-confirmed SARS-CoV-2 infection or an uninfected control (not recorded which). Input material: whole blood. The CDR3 loop reads CSATTGIADGYTF. The CDR3, as DNA: TGCAGTGCTACTACAGGGATAGCGGATGGCTACACCTTC.